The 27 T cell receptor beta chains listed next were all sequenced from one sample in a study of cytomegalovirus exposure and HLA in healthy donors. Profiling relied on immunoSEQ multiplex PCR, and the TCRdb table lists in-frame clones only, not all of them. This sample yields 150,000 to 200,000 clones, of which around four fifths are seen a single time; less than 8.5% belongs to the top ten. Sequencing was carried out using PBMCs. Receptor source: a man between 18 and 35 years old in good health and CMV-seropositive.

The CDR3 coding sequence is TGTGCCAGCTCACGTCCGGGACAGGGGGCTCGGGTCTCCTACGAGCAGTACTTC. This sequence encodes CASSRPGQGARVSYEQYF. The chain combines TRBV18 with TRBJ2-7; TRBD1 matches at 12 bases. With V trimmed by 4 bases and J by 0 bases, 10 bases remained unmatched. Germline V gives CDR1 KGHSH, CDR2 LQKENI. The CDR3 sequence is 18 residues long.

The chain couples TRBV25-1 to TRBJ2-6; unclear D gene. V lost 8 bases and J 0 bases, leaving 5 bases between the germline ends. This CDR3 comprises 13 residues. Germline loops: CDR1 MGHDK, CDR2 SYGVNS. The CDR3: CASSYSGANVLTF. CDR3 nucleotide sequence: TGTGCCAGCTCCTACTCTGGGGCCAACGTCCTGACTTTC.

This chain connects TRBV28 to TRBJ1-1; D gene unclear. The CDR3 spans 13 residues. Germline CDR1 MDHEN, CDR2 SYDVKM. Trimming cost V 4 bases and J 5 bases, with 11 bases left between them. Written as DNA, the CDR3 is TGTGCCAGCAGTTCCCCGGCGGTGACTGAAGCTTTCTTT. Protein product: CASSSPAVTEAFF.

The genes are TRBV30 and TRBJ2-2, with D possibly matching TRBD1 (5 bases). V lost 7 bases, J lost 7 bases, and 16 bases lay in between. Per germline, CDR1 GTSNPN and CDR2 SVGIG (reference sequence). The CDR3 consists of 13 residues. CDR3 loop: CALGVAAGGELFF. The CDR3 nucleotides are TGTGCCTTAGGGGTGGCGGCAGGCGGGGAGCTGTTTTTT.

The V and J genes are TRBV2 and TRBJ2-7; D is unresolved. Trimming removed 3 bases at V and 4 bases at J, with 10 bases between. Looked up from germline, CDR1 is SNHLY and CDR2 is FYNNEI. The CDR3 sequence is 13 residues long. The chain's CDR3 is CASSEVGWYEQYF. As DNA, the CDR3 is TGTGCCAGCAGTGAGGTCGGTTGGTACGAGCAGTACTTC. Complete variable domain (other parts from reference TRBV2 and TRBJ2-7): EPEVTQTPSHQVTQMGQEVILRCVPISNHLYFYWYRQILGQKVEFLVSFYNNEISEKSEIFDDQFSVERPDGSNFTLKIRSTKLEDSAMYFCASSEVGWYEQYFGPGTRLTVT.

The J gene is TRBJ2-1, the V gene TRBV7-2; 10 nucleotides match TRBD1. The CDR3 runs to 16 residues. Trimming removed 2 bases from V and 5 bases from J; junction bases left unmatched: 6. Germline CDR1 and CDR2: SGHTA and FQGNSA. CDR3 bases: TGTGCCAGCAGCTTACCGGGACAGGGGACTGACAATGAGCAGTTCTTC. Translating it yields CASSLPGQGTDNEQFF.

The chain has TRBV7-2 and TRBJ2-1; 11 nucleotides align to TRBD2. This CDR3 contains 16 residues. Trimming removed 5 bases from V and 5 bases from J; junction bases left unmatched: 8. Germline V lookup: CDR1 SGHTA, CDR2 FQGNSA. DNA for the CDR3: TGTGCCAGCAGCCGATCCGGGACTAGCGGAGACAATGAGCAGTTCTTC. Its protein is CASSRSGTSGDNEQFF.

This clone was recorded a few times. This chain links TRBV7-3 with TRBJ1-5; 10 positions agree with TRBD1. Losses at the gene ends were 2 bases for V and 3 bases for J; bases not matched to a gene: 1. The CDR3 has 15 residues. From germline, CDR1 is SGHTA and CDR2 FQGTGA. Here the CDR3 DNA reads TGTGCCAGCAGCTTAGGGACAGGGGTCAATCAGCCCCAGCATTTT. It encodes CASSLGTGVNQPQHF.

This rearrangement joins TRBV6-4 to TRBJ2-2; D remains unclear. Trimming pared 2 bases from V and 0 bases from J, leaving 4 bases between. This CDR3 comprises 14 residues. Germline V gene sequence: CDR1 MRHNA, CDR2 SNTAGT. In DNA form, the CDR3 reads TGTGCCAGCAGTGACAGCCCGAACACCGGGGAGCTGTTTTTT. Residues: CASSDSPNTGELFF.

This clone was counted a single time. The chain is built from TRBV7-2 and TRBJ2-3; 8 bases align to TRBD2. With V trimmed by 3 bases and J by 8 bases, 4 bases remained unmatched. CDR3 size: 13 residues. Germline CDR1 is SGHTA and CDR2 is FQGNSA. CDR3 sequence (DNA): TGTGCCAGCAGCTTCAGGGCGGGGGGTACGCAGTATTTT. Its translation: CASSFRAGGTQYF.

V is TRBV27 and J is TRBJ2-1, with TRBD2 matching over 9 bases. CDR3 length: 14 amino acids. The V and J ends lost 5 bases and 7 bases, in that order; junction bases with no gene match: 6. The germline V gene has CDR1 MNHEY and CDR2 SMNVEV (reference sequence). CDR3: CASSRLAGRNEQFF. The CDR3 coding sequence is TGTGCCAGCAGTCGGCTAGCGGGAAGGAATGAGCAGTTCTTC.

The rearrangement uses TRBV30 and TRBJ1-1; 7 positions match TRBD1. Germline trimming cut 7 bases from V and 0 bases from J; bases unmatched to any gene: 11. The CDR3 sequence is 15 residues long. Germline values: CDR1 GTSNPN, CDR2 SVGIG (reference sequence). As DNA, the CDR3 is TGTGCCTTTACTATCTCACAGGGGATGAACACTGAAGCTTTCTTT. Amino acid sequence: CAFTISQGMNTEAFF. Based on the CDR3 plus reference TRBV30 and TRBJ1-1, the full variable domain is SQTIHQWPATLVQPVGSPLSLECTVEGTSNPNLYWYRQAAGRGLQLLFYSVGIGQISSEVPQNLSASRPQDRQFILSSKKLLLSDSGFYLCAFTISQGMNTEAFFGQGTRLTVV.

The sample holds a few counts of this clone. The CDR3 DNA sequence: TGTGCCACCCTCCGGAACGGGAACTATGGCTACACCTTC. This translates into CATLRNGNYGYTF. V is TRBV5-4 and J is TRBJ1-2, with D uncertain. The germline V gene has CDR1 SGHNT and CDR2 YYREEE (reference sequence). V shed 9 bases and J shed 2 bases, with 14 bases lying between them. The CDR3 consists of 13 residues.

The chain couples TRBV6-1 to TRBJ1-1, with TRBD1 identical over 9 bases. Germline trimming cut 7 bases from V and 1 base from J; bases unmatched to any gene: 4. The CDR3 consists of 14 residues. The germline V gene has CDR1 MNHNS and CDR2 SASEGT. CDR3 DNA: TGTGCCAGCAACAGGGGGCGTCAGAACACTGAAGCTTTCTTT. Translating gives CASNRGRQNTEAFF.

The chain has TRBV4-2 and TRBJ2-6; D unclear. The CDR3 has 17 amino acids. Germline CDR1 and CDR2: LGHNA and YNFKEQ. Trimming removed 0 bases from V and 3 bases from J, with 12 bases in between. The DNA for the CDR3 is TGTGCCAGCAGCCAAGATTCTAGTATTGGTGGGGCCAACGTCCTGACTTTC. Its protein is CASSQDSSIGGANVLTF.

In nucleotides, the CDR3 is TGCGCCAGCAGCCAGCTAGCGGGAGGCTTCACAGATACGCAGTATTTT. The encoded protein is CASSQLAGGFTDTQYF. The J gene is TRBJ2-3, the V gene TRBV4-3; TRBD2 aligns across 11 bases. Unmatched junction bases numbered 4, after V lost 3 bases and J lost 2 bases. There are 16 residues in the CDR3. Germline-derived CDR1 and CDR2 are LGHNA and YSLEER.

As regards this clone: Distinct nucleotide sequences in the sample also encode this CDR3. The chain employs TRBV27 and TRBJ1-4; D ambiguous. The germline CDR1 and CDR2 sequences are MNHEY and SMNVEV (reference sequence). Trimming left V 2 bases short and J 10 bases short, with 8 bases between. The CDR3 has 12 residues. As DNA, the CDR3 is TGTGCCAGCAGTTTAGGAGGTGGAAAACTGTTTTTT. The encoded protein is CASSLGGGKLFF.

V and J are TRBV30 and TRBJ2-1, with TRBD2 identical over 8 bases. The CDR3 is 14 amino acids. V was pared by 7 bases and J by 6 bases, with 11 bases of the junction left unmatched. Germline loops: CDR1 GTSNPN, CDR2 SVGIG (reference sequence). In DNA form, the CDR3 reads TGTGCCTCCCCCGGGGGGGAAGGGGGCAATGAGCAGTTCTTC. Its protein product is CASPGGEGGNEQFF.

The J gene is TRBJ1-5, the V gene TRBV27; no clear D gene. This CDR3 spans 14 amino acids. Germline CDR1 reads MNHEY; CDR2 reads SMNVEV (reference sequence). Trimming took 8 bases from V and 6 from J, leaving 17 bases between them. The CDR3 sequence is CASHRAGEGQPQHF. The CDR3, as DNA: TGTGCCAGCCATAGGGCCGGGGAAGGTCAGCCCCAGCATTTT.

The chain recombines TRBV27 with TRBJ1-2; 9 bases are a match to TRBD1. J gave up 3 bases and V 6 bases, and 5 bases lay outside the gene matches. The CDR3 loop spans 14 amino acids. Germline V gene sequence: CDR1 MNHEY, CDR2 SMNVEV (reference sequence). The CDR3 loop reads CASRLRTGDYGYTF. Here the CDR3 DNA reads TGTGCCAGCAGGTTAAGGACAGGGGACTATGGCTACACCTTC.

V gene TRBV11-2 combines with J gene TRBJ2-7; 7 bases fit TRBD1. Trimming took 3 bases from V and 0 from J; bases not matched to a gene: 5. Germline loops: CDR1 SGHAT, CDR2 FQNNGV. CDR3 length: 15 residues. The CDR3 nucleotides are TGTGCCAGCAGCTTGGGTTGGGACAGCTCCTACGAGCAGTACTTC. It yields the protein CASSLGWDSSYEQYF.

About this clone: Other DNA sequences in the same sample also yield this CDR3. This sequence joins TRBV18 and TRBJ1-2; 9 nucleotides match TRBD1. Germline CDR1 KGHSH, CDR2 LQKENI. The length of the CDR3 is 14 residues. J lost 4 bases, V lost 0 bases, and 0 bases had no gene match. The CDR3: CASSPPGQGYGYTF. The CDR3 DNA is TGTGCCAGCTCACCACCGGGACAGGGCTATGGCTACACCTTC.

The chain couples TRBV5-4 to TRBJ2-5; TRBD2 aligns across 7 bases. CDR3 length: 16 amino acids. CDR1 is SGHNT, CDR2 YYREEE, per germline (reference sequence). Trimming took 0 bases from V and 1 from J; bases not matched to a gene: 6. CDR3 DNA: TGTGCCAGCAGCTTGGGTTCTAGCGGCCTCCAAGAGACCCAGTACTTC. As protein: CASSLGSSGLQETQYF.

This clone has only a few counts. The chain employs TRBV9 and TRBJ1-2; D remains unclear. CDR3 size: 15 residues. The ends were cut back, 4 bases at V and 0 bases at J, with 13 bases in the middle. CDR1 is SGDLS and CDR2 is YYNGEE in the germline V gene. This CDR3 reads CASSPNSPANYGYTF. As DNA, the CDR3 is TGTGCCAGCAGCCCGAATTCTCCAGCTAACTATGGCTACACCTTC. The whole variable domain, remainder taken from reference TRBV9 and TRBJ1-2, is DSGVTQTPKHLITATGQRVTLRCSPRSGDLSVYWYQQSLDQGLQFLIQYYNGEERAKGNILERFSAQQFPDLHSELNLSSLELGDSALYFCASSPNSPANYGYTFGSGTRLTVV.

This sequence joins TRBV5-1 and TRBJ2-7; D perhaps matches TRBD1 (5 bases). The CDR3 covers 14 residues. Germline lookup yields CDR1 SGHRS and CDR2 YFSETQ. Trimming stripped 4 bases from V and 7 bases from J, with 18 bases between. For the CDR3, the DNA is TGCGCCAGCAGCCCGTCGCGGCAATCAGGGGAGCAGTACTTC. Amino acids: CASSPSRQSGEQYF.

The CDR3 protein is CASSVGDRPLEGYGYTF. Written as DNA, the CDR3 is TGTGCCAGCAGCGTAGGGGACAGGCCCTTGGAGGGTTATGGCTACACCTTC. The chain carries TRBV9 and TRBJ1-2; 8 nucleotides line up with TRBD1. This CDR3 is 17 amino acids long. Germline V gene sequence: CDR1 SGDLS, CDR2 YYNGEE. V shed 0 bases and J 5 bases; nucleotides not matched to a gene: 12.

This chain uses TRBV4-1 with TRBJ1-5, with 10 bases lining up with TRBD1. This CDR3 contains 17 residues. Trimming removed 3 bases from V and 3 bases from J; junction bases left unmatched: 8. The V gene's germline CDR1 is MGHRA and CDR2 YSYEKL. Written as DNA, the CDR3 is TGCGCCAGCAGCCAGCCCAGCGGGACAGGGGACAATCAGCCCCAGCATTTT. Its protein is CASSQPSGTGDNQPQHF.